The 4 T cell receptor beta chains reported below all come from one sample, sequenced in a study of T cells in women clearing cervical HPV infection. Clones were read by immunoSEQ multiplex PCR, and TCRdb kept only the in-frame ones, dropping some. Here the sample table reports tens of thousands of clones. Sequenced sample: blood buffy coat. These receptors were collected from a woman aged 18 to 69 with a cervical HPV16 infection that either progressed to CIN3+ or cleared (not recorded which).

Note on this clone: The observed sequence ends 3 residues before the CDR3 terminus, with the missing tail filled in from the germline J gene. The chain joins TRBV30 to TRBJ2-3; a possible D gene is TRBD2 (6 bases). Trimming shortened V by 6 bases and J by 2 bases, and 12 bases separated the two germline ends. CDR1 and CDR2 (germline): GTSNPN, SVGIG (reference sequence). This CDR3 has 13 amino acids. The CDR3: CACSGTLTDTQYF. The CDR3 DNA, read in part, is TGTGCCTGCTCCGGGACTCTCACAGATACG.

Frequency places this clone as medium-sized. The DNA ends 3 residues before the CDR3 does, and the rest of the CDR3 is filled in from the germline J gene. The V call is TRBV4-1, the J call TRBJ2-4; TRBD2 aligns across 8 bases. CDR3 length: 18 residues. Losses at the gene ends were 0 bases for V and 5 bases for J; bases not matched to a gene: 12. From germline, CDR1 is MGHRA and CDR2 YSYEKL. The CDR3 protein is CASSQELGGGAIQNIQYF. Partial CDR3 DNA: TGCGCCAGCAGCCAAGAACTCGGGGGGGGCGCAATCCAAAACATT.

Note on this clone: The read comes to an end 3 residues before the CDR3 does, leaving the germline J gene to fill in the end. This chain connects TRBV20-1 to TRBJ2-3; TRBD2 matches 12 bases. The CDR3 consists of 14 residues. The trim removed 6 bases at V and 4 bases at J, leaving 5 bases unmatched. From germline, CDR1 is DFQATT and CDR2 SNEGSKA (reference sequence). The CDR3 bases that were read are TGCAGTGCCAGACTAGCGGGAGTTCCAGATACG. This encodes CSARLAGVPDT. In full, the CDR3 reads CSARLAGVPDTQYF.

CDR3 amino acids: CAWEQGNEQYF. The DNA read from the CDR3 is TGTGCCTGGGAACAGGGCAACGAG. The gene calls are TRBV30 and TRBJ2-7, with TRBD1 as a possible D gene (6 bases). The read terminates 3 residues ahead of where the CDR3 ends, so the germline J gene completes it. Trimming shortened V by 5 bases and J by 5 bases, and 10 bases separated the two germline ends. CDR3 size: 11 residues. CDR1 and CDR2 (germline): GTSNPN, SVGIG (reference sequence).